This T cell receptor beta chain was retrieved from a study of T cell repertoires in cytomegalovirus infection. Study as a whole: Well-studied HLA-B-restricted epitopes and recently identified HLA-C-restricted epitopes of CMV were both used in the study. Evidence of both CMV infection and a matching HLA type came from public TCR beta signatures.

Study results and limitations: Dominant in the ex vivo response were TCR beta clonotypes restricted by HLA-C and specific for CMV. There were carriers of CMV plus the relevant HLA, and cumulative public TCR beta family frequency identified them.

This clonotype occurred many times. The antigen is not known. A single record per CDR3 protein comes from TCRdb applying MiXCR to the reads. Here the sample spans around 49,000 distinct CDR3 sequences, over 15% being singletons. The germline V gene has CDR1 SGHTA and CDR2 FQGNSA. The V and J ends lost 8 bases and 5 bases respectively, with 15 bases between them. The CDR3 loop spans 13 amino acids. This chain uses TRBV7-2 with TRBJ1-2, with D perhaps matching TRBD1 (6 bases). The starting material was CD8+ T cells from cultured PBMCs, obtained from culture after CMV antigen stimulation. The sequence came from a human donor in good health (CMV status not recorded). Some clones in this sample may be carry-over from other donors' samples. The CDR3 nucleotides read TGTGCCAGCTTGGGGGCTCCCAGTTATGGCTACACCTTC. This codes for CASLGAPSYGYTF.